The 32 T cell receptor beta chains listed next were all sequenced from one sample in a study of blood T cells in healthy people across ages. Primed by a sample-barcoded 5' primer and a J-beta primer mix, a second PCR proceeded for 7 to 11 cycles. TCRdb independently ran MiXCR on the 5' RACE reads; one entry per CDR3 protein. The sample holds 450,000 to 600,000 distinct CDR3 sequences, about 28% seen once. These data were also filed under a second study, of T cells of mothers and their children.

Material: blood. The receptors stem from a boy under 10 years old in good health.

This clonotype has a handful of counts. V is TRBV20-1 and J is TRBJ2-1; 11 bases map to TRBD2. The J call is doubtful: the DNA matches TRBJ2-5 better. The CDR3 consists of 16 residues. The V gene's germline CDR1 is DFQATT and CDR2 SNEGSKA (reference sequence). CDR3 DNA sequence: TGCAGTGCTAGACTAGCGGGGGGCCCCCTCCAAGAGACCCAGTACTTC. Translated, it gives CSARLAGGPLQETQYF.

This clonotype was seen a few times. DNA of the CDR3: TGTGCCAGCAGTCCTTATAGCGGAGTAAACATTCAGTACTTC. Amino acid sequence: CASSPYSGVNIQYF. J is TRBJ2-4 and V is TRBV12-3 or TRBV12-4; D may be TRBD2 (6 bases). CDR3 length: 14 residues. V gave up 5 bases and J gave up 6 bases, with 14 bases separating them.

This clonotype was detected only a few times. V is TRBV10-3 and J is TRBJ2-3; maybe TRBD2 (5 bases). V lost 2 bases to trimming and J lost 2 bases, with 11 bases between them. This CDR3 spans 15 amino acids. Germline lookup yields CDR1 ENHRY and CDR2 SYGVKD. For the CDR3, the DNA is TGTGCCATCAGTGAGCTGAGCGGCACCACAGATACGCAGTATTTT. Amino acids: CAISELSGTTDTQYF.

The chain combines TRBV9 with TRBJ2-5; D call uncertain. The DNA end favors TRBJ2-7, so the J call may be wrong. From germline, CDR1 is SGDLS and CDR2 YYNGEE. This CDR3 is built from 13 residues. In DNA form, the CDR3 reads TGTGCCAGCAGCGTAGTCCCCGGAGACGAGCAGTACTTC. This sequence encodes CASSVVPGDEQYF.

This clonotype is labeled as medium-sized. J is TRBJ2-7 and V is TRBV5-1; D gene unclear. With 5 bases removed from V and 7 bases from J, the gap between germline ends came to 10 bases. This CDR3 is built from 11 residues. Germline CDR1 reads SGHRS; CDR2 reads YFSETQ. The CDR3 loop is CASSSVGEQYF. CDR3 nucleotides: TGCGCCAGCAGTTCCGTAGGGGAGCAGTACTTC.

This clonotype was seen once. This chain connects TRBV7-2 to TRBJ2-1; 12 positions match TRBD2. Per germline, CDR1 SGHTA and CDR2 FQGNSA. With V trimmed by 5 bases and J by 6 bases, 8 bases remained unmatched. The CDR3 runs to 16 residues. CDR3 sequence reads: CASSPRLAGVGNEQFF. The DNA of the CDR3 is TGTGCCAGCAGCCCCAGACTAGCGGGAGTTGGCAATGAGCAGTTCTTC.

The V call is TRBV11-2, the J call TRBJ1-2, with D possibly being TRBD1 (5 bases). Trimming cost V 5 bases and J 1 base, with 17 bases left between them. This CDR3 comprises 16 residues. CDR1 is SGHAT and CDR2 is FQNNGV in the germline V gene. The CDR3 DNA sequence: TGTGCCAGCAGCACAAGGGTGGACATCCTTAACTATGGCTACACCTTC. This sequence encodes CASSTRVDILNYGYTF.

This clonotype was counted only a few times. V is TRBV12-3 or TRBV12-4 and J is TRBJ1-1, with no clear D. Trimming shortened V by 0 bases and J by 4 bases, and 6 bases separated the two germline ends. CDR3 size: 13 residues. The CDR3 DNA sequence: TGTGCCAGCAGTTTAGCGGACGTCACTGAAGCTTTCTTT. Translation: CASSLADVTEAFF.

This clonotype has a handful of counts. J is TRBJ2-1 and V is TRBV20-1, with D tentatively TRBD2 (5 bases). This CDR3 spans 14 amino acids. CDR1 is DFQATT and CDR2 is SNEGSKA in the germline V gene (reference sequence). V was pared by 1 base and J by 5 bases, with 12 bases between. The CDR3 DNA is TGCAGTGCTAGAGGCCTCGGGGTAAACAATGAGCAGTTCTTC. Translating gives CSARGLGVNNEQFF.

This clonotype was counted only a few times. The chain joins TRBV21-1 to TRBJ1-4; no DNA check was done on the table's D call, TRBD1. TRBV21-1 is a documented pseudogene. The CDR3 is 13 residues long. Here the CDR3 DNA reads TGTGCCAGCAGCGGGACGATAAATGAAAAACTGTTTTTT. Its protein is CASSGTINEKLFF.

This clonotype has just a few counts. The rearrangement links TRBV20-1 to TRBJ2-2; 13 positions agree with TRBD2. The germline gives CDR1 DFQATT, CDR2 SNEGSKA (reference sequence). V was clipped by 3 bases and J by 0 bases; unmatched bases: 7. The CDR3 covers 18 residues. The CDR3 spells CSARALTSGRANTGELFF. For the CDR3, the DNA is TGCAGTGCTAGGGCCCTTACTAGCGGGAGGGCGAACACCGGGGAGCTGTTTTTT.

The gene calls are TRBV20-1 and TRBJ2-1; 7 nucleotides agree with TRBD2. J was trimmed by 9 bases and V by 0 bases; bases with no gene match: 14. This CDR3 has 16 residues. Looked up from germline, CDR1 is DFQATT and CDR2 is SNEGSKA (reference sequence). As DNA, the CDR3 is TGCAGTGCTAGAGATCCAATGGGGCGGGAGCCCGGTGAGCAGTTCTTC. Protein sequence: CSARDPMGREPGEQFF.

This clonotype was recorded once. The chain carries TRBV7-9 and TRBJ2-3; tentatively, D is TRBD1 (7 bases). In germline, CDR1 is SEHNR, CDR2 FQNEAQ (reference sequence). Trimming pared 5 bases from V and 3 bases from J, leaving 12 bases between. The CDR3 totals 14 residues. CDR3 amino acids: CASSQQGRTDTQYF. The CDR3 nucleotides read TGTGCCAGCAGCCAACAGGGGAGGACAGATACGCAGTATTTT.

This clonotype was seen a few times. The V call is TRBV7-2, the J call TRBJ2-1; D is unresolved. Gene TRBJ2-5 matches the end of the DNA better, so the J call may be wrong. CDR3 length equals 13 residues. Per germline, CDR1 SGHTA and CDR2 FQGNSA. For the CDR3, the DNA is TGTGCCAGCAGCACCGACGAGCCAGAGACCCAGTACTTC. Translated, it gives CASSTDEPETQYF.

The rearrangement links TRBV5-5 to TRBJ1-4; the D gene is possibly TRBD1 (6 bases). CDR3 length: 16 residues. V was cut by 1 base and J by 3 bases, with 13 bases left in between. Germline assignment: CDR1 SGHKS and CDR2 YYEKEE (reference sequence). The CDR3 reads CASSLNLQGANEKLFF. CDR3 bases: TGTGCCAGCAGCTTGAACTTACAGGGAGCTAATGAAAAACTGTTTTTT.

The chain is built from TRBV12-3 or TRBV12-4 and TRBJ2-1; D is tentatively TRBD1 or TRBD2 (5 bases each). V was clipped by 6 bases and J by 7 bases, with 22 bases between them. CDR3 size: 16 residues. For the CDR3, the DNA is TGTGCCAGCAGCCAACATAGAGGGGCTCTTAGTAATGAGCAGTTCTTC. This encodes CASSQHRGALSNEQFF.

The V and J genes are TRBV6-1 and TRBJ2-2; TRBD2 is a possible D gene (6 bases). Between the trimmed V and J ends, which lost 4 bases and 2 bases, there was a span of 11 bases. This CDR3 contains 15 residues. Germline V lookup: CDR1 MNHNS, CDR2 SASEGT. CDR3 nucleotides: TGTGCCAGCAGTGGGGACTCCACTAACACCGGGGAGCTGTTTTTT. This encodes CASSGDSTNTGELFF.

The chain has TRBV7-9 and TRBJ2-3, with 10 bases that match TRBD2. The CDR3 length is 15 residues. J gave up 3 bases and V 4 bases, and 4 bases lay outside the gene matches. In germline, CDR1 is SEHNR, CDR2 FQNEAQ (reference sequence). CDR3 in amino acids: CASSSPSGSTDTQYF. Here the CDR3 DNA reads TGTGCCAGCAGCTCCCCTAGCGGGAGTACAGATACGCAGTATTTT.

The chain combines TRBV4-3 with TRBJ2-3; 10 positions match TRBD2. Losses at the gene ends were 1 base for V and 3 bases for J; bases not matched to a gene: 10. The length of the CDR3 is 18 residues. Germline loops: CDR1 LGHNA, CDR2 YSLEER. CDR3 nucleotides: TGCGCCAGCAGCCAAGGCACTCCTAGCGGGAGATGGACAGATACGCAGTATTTT. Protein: CASSQGTPSGRWTDTQYF.

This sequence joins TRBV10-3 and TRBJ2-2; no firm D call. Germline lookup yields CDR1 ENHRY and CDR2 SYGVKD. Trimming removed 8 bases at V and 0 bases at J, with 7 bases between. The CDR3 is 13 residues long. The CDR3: CAIGGTNTGELFF. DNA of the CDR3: TGTGCCATCGGCGGTACGAACACCGGGGAGCTGTTTTTT.

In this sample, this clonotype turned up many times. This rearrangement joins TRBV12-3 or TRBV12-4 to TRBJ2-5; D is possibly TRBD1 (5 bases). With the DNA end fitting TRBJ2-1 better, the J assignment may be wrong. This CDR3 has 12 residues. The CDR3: CASSLGWGQQFF. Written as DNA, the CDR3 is TGTGCCAGCAGTCTGGGGTGGGGCCAGCAGTTCTTC.

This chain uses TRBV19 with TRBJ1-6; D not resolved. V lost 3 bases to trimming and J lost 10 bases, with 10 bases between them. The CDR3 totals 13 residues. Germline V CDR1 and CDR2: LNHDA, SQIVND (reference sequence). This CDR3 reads CASSITRRSPLHF. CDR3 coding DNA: TGTGCCAGTAGTATTACGCGGCGATCACCCCTCCACTTT.

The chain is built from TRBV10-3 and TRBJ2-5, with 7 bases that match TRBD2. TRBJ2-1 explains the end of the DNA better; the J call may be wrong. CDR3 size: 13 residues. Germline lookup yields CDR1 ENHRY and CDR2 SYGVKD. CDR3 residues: CAISSGNEHEQFF. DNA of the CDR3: TGTGCCATCAGTAGCGGGAATGAGCATGAGCAGTTCTTC.

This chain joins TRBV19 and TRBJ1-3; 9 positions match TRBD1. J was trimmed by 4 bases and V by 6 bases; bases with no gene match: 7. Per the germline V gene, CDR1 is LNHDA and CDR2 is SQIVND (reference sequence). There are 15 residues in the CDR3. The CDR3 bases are TGTGCCAGTAGAAGAACAGGGGGCCCAGGAAACACCATATATTTT. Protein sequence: CASRRTGGPGNTIYF.

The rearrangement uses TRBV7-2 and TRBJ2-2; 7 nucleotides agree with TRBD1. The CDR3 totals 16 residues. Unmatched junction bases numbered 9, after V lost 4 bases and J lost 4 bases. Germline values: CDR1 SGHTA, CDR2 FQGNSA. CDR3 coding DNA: TGTGCCAGCAGCTCACCTTCAGGGGGAATCACCGGGGAGCTGTTTTTT. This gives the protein CASSSPSGGITGELFF.

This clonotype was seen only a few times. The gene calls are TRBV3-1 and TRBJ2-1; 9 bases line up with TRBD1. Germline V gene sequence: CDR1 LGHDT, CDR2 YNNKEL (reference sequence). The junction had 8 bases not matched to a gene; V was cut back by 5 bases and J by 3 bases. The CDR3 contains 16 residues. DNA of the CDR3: TGTGCCAGCAGCACCTGGGACAGGGCTGACTACAATGAGCAGTTCTTC. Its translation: CASSTWDRADYNEQFF.

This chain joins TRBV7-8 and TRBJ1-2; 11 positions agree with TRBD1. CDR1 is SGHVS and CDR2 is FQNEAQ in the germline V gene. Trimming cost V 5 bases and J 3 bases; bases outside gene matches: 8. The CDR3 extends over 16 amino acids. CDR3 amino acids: CASSLRRDRGDYGYTF. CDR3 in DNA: TGTGCCAGCAGCCTAAGGAGGGACAGGGGGGACTATGGCTACACCTTC.

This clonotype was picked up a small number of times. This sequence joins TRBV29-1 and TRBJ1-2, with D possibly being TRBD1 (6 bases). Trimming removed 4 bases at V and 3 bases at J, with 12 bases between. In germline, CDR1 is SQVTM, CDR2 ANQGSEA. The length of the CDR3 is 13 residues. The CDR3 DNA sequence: TGCAGCGTTGTTGGAGGGGGGGACTATGGCTACACCTTC. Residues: CSVVGGGDYGYTF.

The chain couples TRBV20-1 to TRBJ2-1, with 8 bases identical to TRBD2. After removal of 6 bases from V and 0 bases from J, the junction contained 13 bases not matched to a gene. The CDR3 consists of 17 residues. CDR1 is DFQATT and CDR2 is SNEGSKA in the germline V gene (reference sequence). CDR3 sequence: CSATTSGGWSSYNEQFF. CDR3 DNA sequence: TGCAGTGCCACGACCAGCGGGGGCTGGAGCTCCTACAATGAGCAGTTCTTC.

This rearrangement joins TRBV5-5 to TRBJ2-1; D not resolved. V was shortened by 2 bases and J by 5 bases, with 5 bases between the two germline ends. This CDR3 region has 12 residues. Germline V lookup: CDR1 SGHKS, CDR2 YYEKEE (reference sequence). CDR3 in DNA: TGTGCCAGCAGCTTCTACGACAATGAGCAGTTCTTC. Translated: CASSFYDNEQFF.

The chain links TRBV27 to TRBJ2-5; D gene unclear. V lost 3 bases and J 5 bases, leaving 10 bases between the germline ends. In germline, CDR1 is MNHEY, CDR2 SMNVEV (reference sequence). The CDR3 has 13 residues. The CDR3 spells CASSFRSVETQYF. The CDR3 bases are TGTGCCAGCAGTTTTCGGTCTGTGGAGACCCAGTACTTC.

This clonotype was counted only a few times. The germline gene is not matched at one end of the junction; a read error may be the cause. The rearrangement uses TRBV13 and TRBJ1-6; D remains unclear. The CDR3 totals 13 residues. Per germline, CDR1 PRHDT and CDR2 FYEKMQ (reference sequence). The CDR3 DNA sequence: TGTGCCGGCAGCTTAGGCGAAGGATCACCCCTCCACTTT. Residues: CAGSLGEGSPLHF.